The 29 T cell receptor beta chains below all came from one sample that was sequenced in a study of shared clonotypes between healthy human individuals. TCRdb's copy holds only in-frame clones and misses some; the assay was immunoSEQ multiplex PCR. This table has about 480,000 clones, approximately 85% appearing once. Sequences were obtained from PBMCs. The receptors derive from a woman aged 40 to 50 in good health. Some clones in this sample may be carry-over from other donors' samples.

CDR3 sequence: CATSRDLNEKLFF. CDR3 sequence (DNA): TGTGCCACCAGCAGAGATCTTAATGAAAAACTGTTTTTT. This chain links TRBV15 with TRBJ1-4, with D unclear. The CDR3 runs 13 residues. The germline V gene encodes CDR1 LNHNV and CDR2 YYDKDF (reference sequence). Trimming stripped 0 bases from V and 4 bases from J, with 3 bases between.

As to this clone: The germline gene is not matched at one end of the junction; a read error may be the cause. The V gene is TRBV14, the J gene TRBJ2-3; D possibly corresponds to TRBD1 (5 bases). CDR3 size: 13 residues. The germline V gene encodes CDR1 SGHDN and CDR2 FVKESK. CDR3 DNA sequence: TGTGCCAGCCGCCAAAAAGGGGCAGATACGCAGTATTTT. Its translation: CASRQKGADTQYF.

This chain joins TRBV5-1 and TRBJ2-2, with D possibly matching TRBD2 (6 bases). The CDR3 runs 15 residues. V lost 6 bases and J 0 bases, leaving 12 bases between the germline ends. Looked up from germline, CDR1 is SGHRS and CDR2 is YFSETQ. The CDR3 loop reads CASTRGITNTGELFF. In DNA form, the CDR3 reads TGCGCCAGCACCCGGGGGATTACGAACACCGGGGAGCTGTTTTTT.

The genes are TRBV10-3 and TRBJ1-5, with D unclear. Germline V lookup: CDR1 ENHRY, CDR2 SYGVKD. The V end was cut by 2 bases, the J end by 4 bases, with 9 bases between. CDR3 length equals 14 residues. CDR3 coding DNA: TGTGCCATCAGTGAGGTGGCAGTTAATCAGCCCCAGCATTTT. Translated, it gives CAISEVAVNQPQHF.

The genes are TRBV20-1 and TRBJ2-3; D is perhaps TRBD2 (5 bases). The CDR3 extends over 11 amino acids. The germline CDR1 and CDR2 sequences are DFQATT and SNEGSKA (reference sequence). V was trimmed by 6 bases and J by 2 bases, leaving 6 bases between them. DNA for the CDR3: TGCAGTGCAGCGGCCACAGATACGCAGTATTTT. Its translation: CSAAATDTQYF.

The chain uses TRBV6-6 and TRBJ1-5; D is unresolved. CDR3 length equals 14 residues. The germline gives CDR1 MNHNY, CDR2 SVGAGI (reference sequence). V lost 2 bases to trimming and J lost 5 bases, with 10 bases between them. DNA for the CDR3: TGTGCCAGCAGTTACCCGTACGTTGATCAGCCCCAGCATTTT. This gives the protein CASSYPYVDQPQHF.

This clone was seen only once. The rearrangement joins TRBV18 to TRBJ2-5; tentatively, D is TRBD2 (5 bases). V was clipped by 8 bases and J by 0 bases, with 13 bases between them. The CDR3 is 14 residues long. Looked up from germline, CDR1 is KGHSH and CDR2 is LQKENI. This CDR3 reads CASRTSGNQETQYF. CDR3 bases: TGTGCCAGCCGCACCAGCGGCAACCAAGAGACCCAGTACTTC.

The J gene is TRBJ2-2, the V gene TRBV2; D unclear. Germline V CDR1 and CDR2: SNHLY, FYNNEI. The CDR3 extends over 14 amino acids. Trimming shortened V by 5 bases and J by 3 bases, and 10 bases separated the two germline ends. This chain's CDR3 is CASSQDSYTGELFF. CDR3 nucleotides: TGTGCCAGCAGTCAAGATTCGTACACCGGGGAGCTGTTTTTT. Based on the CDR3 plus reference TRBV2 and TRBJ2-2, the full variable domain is EPEVTQTPSHQVTQMGQEVILRCVPISNHLYFYWYRQILGQKVEFLVSFYNNEISEKSEIFDDQFSVERPDGSNFTLKIRSTKLEDSAMYFCASSQDSYTGELFFGEGSRLTVL.

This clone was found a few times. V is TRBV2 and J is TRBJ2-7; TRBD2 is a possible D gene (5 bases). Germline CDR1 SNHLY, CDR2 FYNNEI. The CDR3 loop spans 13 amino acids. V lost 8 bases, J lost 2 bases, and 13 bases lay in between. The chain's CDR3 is CASGSGVPYEQYF. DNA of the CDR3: TGTGCCAGCGGCAGCGGTGTCCCCTACGAGCAGTACTTC.

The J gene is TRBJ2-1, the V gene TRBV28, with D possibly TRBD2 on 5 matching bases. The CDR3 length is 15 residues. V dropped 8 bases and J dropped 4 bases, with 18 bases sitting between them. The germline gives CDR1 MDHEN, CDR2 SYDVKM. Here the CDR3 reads CASVGSWALYNEQFF. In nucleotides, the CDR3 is TGTGCCAGCGTAGGGAGTTGGGCCTTATACAATGAGCAGTTCTTC.

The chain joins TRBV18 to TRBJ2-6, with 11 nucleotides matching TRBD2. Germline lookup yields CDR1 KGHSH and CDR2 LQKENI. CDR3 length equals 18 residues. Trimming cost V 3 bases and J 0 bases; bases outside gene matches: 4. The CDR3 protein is CASSPGLAGSSGANVLTF. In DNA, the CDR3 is TGTGCCAGCTCACCCGGACTAGCGGGCTCCTCTGGGGCCAACGTCCTGACTTTC. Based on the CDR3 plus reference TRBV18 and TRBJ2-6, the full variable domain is NAGVMQNPRHLVRRRGQEARLRCSPMKGHSHVYWYRQLPEEGLKFMVYLQKENIIDESGMPKERFSAEFPKEGPSILRIQQVVRGDSAAYFCASSPGLAGSSGANVLTFGAGSRLTVL.

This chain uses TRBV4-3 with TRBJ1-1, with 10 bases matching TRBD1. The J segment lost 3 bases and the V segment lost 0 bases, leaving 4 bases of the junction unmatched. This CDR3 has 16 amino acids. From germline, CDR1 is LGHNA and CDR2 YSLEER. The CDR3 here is CASSQEDRGRDTEAFF. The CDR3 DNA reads TGCGCCAGCAGCCAAGAAGACAGGGGGCGGGACACTGAAGCTTTCTTT.

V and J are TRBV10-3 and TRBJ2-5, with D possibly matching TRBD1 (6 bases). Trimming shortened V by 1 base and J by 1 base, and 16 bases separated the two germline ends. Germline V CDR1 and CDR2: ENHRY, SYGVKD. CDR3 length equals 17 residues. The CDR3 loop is CAISEYLPGDIQETQYF. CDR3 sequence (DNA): TGTGCCATCAGTGAGTACCTGCCAGGGGACATCCAAGAGACCCAGTACTTC.

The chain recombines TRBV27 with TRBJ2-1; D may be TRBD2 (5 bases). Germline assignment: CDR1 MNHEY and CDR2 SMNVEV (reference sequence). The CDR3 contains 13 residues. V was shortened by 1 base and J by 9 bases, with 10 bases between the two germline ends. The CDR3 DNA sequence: TGTGCCAGCAGTTTATACGGCCGGGGTGAGCAGTTCTTC. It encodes CASSLYGRGEQFF.

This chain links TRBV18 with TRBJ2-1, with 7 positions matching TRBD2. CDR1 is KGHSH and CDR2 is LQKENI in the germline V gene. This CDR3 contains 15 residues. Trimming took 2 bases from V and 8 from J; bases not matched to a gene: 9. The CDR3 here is CASSPAMGGPHEQFF. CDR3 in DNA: TGTGCCAGCTCACCAGCAATGGGAGGGCCCCATGAGCAGTTCTTC. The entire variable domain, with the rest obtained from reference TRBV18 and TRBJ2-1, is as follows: NAGVMQNPRHLVRRRGQEARLRCSPMKGHSHVYWYRQLPEEGLKFMVYLQKENIIDESGMPKERFSAEFPKEGPSILRIQQVVRGDSAAYFCASSPAMGGPHEQFFGPGTRLTVL.

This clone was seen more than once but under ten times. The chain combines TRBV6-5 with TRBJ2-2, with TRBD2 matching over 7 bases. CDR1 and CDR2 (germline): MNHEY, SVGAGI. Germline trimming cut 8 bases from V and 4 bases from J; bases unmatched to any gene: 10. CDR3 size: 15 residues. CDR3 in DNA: TGTGCCAGCCATTGGGGGGGAGAGGGCACCGGGGAGCTGTTTTTT. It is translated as CASHWGGEGTGELFF.

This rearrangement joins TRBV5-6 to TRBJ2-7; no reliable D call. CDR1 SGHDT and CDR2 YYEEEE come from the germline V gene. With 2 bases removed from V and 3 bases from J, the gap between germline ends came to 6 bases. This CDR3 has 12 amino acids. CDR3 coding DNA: TGTGCCAGCAGCTTTAAAAGCTACGAGCAGTACTTC. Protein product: CASSFKSYEQYF.

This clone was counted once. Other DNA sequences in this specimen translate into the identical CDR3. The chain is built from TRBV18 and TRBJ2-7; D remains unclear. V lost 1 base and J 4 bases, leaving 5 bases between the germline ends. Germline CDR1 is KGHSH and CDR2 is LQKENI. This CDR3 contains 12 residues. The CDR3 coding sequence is TGTGCCAGCTCACCACGAGGTTACGAGCAGTACTTC. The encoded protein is CASSPRGYEQYF.

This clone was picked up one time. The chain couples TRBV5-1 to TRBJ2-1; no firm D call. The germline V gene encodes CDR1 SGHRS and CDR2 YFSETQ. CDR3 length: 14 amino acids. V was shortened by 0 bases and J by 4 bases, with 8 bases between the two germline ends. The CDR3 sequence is CASSLAEPYNEQFF. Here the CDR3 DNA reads TGCGCCAGCAGCTTGGCCGAACCTTACAATGAGCAGTTCTTC.

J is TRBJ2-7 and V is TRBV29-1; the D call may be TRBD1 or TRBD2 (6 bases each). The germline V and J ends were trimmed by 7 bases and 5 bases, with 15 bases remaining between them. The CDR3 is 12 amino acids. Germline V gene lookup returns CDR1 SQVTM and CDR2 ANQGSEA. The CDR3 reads CSAGDLGNEQYF. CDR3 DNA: TGCAGCGCAGGGGACTTAGGGAACGAGCAGTACTTC.

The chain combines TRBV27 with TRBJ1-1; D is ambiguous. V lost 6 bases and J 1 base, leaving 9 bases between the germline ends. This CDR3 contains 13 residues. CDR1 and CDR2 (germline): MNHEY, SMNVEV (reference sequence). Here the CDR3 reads CASRYRANTEAFF. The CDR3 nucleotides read TGTGCCAGCAGATACAGAGCGAACACTGAAGCTTTCTTT.

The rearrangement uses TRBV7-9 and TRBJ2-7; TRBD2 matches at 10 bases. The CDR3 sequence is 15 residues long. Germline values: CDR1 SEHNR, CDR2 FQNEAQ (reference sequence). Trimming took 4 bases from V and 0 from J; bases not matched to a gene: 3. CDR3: CASSSLAGSSYEQYF. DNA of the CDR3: TGTGCCAGCAGCTCACTAGCGGGGAGCTCCTACGAGCAGTACTTC. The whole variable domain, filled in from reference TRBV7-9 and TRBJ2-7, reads DTGVSQNPRHKITKRGQNVTFRCDPISEHNRLYWYRQTLGQGPEFLTYFQNEAQLEKSRLLSDRFSAERPKGSFSTLEIQRTEQGDSAMYLCASSSLAGSSYEQYFGPGTRLTVT.

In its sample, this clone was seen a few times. The DNA of the CDR3 is TGTGCCAGCAGTGCCGAGTCTAACTATGGCTACACCTTC. It codes for CASSAESNYGYTF. V and J are TRBV2 and TRBJ1-2; D unresolved. Germline V gives CDR1 SNHLY, CDR2 FYNNEI. Trimming stripped 4 bases from V and 0 bases from J, with 6 bases between. The CDR3 spans 13 residues.

CDR3 nucleotides: TGTGCCAGCTCACTTCGGACAGGGGAGGCTAATGAAAAACTGTTTTTT. As protein: CASSLRTGEANEKLFF. The gene calls are TRBV18 and TRBJ1-4; 9 bases are a match to TRBD1. The CDR3 consists of 16 residues. Germline CDR1 is KGHSH and CDR2 is LQKENI. V lost 4 bases and J lost 3; bases outside the gene matches: 6.

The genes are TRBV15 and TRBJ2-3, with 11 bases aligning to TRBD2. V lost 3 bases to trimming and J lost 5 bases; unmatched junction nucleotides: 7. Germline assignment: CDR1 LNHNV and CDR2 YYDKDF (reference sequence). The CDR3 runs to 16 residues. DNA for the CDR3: TGTGCCACCAGCAGGGGGGCTAGCGGGAGGTTAGATACGCAGTATTTT. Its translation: CATSRGASGRLDTQYF.

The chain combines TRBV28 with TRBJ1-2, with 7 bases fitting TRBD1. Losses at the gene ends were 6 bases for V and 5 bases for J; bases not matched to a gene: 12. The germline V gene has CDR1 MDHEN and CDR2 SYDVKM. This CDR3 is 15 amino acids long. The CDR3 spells CASSLQGGLRYGYTF. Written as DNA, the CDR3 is TGTGCCAGCAGCCTCCAGGGGGGACTGCGGTATGGCTACACCTTC.

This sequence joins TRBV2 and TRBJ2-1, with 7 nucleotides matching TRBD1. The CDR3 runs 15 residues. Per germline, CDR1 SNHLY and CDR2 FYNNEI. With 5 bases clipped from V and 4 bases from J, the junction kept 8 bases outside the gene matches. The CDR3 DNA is TGTGCCAGCAGTCATAGGACAGGAGAATACAATGAGCAGTTCTTC. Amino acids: CASSHRTGEYNEQFF.

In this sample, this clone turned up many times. The CDR3 spells CASSQVKGGTEAFF. CDR3 bases: TGCGCCAGCAGCCAAGTTAAGGGCGGCACTGAAGCTTTCTTT. The chain combines TRBV4-1 with TRBJ1-1; D remains unclear. This CDR3 region has 14 residues. V was pared by 1 base and J by 4 bases, with 10 bases between. Germline V CDR1 and CDR2: MGHRA, YSYEKL.

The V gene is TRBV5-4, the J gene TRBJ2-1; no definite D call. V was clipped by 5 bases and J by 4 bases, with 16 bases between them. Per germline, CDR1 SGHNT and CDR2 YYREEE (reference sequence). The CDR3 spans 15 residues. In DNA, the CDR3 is TGTGCCAGCAGTTCTGGCTCGGGTCTTTACAATGAGCAGTTCTTC. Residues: CASSSGSGLYNEQFF.